What follows are 6 T cell receptor beta chains derived from one specimen sequenced in a study of blood T cell repertoires in COVID-19. The method was immunoSEQ multiplex PCR; TCRdb's version includes in-frame clones alone and lacks a portion of them. The sample lists 260,000 or so clones; 85% were seen once. Sequencing was performed on PBMCs or T cells enriched from blood (not recorded which). These receptor sequences come from a woman aged 50 to 65 who had recovered from COVID-19.

The chain employs TRBV30 and TRBJ1-1, with D perhaps TRBD1 (5 bases). This CDR3 has 12 residues. The germline V and J ends were trimmed by 2 bases and 4 bases, with 8 bases remaining between them. CDR1 and CDR2 from the germline V gene are GTSNPN and SVGIG (reference sequence). The CDR3: CAWSSQGTEAFF. The CDR3 nucleotides read TGTGCCTGGAGTTCGCAGGGCACTGAAGCTTTCTTT. The full variable domain, in which reference TRBV30 and TRBJ1-1 provide the parts outside the CDR3, is SQTIHQWPATLVQPVGSPLSLECTVEGTSNPNLYWYRQAAGRGLQLLFYSVGIGQISSEVPQNLSASRPQDRQFILSSKKLLLSDSGFYLCAWSSQGTEAFFGQGTRLTVV.

V and J are TRBV19 and TRBJ2-5; 10 bases agree with TRBD2. Germline V gene lookup returns CDR1 LNHDA and CDR2 SQIVND (reference sequence). CDR3 length: 15 amino acids. Losses at the gene ends were 5 bases for V and 1 base for J; bases not matched to a gene: 4. CDR3 DNA sequence: TGTGCCAGTAGTCCGGGGACTAGCGTCCAAGAGACCCAGTACTTC. The encoded protein is CASSPGTSVQETQYF.

This chain links TRBV4-3 with TRBJ2-5; 11 nucleotides line up with TRBD2. The CDR3 extends over 16 amino acids. After removal of 0 bases from V and 5 bases from J, the junction contained 5 bases not matched to a gene. CDR1 and CDR2 (germline): LGHNA, YSLEER. The CDR3 DNA sequence: TGCGCCAGCAGCCAAGATTCGACTAGCGGGGACGAGACCCAGTACTTC. It encodes CASSQDSTSGDETQYF.

The chain recombines TRBV11-2 with TRBJ2-1; tentatively, D is TRBD2 (5 bases). This CDR3 has 16 residues. Germline values: CDR1 SGHAT, CDR2 FQNNGV. The germline V and J ends were trimmed by 1 base and 4 bases, with 14 bases remaining between them. The CDR3 sequence: CASSLGTTSPYNEQFF. CDR3 DNA sequence: TGTGCCAGCAGCTTAGGGACCACTAGTCCTTACAATGAGCAGTTCTTC.

J is TRBJ1-2 and V is TRBV19; TRBD1 aligns across 8 bases. The CDR3 contains 14 residues. J lost 4 bases, V lost 6 bases, and 7 bases had no gene match. Per germline, CDR1 LNHDA and CDR2 SQIVND (reference sequence). CDR3 protein: CASRRTGYGYGYTF. The CDR3 coding sequence is TGTGCCAGTAGGAGGACAGGGTATGGCTATGGCTACACCTTC.

This chain connects TRBV7-9 to TRBJ1-2; 8 nucleotides agree with TRBD1. Germline CDR1 SEHNR, CDR2 FQNEAQ (reference sequence). The CDR3 runs to 13 residues. J lost 4 bases, V lost 5 bases, and 3 bases had no gene match. This chain's CDR3 is CASSKGQVYGYTF. DNA for the CDR3: TGTGCCAGCAGCAAGGGACAGGTCTATGGCTACACCTTC.